Below, one T cell receptor (beta chain) is given with its context. Its antigen is undetermined. This CDR3 has 15 amino acids. With 5 bases clipped from V and 16 bases from J, the junction kept 15 bases outside the gene matches. Looked up from germline, CDR1 is SGHAT and CDR2 is FQNNGV. Using a constant-region primer together with ProtoScript II reverse transcriptase, TCR beta cDNA was made from 500 to 650 ng of total RNA. The TCR beta library was amplified through three nested multiplex PCR rounds in a modified ARM-PCR procedure. Investigators reported that the first two PCR rounds, at about 9 cycles each, used TRBV1-TRBV30 forward primers with a C-beta reverse primer. MiXCR, run by TCRdb on the multiplex PCR reads, gives a single entry per CDR3 protein. Of some 38,000 distinct CDR3 sequences in the sample, around 74% are singletons; the top ten hold roughly 16%. This specimen belongs to a study of tumor-infiltrating lymphocytes in primary liver carcinoma. General study results and limits: Overlap in tumor-adjacent and tumor-blood pairs fell below that of tumor region pairs.

Taking about 17-33 mg of unsorted bulk tissue, the authors co-extracted RNA and DNA. Sequenced material: liver tumor tissue from sampling region 4. Subset in this sample: tumor region T4, right-lateral pole. The clonotype was recovered from a man aged 35 to 55 with primary liver carcinoma and hepatitis B virus infection. The rearrangement uses TRBV11-2 and TRBJ2-1; 12 positions match TRBD2. The CDR3 reads CASSPLAGGYNVQFF. CDR3 DNA sequence: TGTGCCAGCAGCCCCCTAGCGGGAGGGTACAATGTGCAATTCTTC.